Listed here are 11 T cell receptor beta chains from one sample, sequenced in a study of T cells in Graves' hyperthyroidism and ophthalmopathy. TCR beta CDR3 sequences were amplified from RNA transcripts. An initial round of RT-PCR targeting the TCR CDR3 relied on the HTBI primer set. MiXCR, applied by TCRdb to the multiplex PCR reads, yields one record per CDR3 protein. Here the sample spans 150,000 to 200,000 distinct CDR3 sequences, about a tenth being singletons. Sequenced material: blood. Receptor source: a woman aged 18-29 years with Graves' hyperthyroidism that later progressed to Graves' ophthalmopathy.

This clonotype was observed many times. The germline gene is not matched at one end of the junction; a read error may be the cause. This chain joins TRBV28 and TRBJ2-7; unclear D gene. CDR1 and CDR2 from the germline V gene are MDHEN and SYDVKM. The CDR3 sequence is 14 residues long. The CDR3 region has the DNA TGTGTCAGCAGTTTATTCCTAAAACCCTACGAGCAGTACTTC. Amino acid sequence: CVSSLFLKPYEQYF. The whole variable domain, filled in from reference TRBV28 and TRBJ2-7, reads DVKVTQSSRYLVKRTGEKVFLECVQDMDHENMFWYRQDPGLGLRLIYFSYDVKMKEKGDIPEGYSVSREKKERFSLILESASTNQTSMYLCVSSLFLKPYEQYFGPGTRLTVT.

This clonotype was counted a few times. The rearrangement links TRBV7-8 to TRBJ2-2; TRBD1 aligns across 9 bases. CDR3 length equals 16 residues. Germline V gene lookup returns CDR1 SGHVS and CDR2 FQNEAQ. Losses at the gene ends were 2 bases for V and 5 bases for J; bases not matched to a gene: 6. CDR3 sequence: CASSLTGGAVTGELFF. CDR3 nucleotides: TGTGCCAGCAGCTTAACAGGGGGCGCGGTGACCGGGGAGCTGTTTTTT.

This clonotype showed up many times. This chain connects TRBV6-1 to TRBJ1-2; D possibly corresponds to TRBD1 (6 bases). The CDR3 totals 15 residues. Trimming left V 1 base short and J 7 bases short, with 16 bases between. The germline CDR1 and CDR2 sequences are MNHNS and SASEGT. The CDR3 is CASSEEGGGGFGYTF. The CDR3 bases are TGTGCCAGCAGTGAAGAAGGGGGGGGCGGTTTTGGCTACACCTTC.

At least ten counts were recorded for this clonotype. The V call is TRBV5-1, the J call TRBJ2-3, with TRBD1 identical over 7 bases. The CDR3 is made up of 16 amino acids. The germline gives CDR1 SGHRS, CDR2 YFSETQ. V was clipped by 3 bases and J by 0 bases; unmatched bases: 7. CDR3 bases: TGCGCCAGCAGCTGGGGACAGAGCACTAGCACAGATACGCAGTATTTT. It encodes CASSWGQSTSTDTQYF.

This clonotype was seen ten or more times. This chain joins TRBV11-2 and TRBJ2-2; D uncertain. The CDR3 covers 16 residues. Germline V lookup: CDR1 SGHAT, CDR2 FQNNGV. The V end lost 3 bases, the J end lost 3 bases, and 14 bases lay between the germline ends. The CDR3 loop reads CASSLGSLEDTGELFF. Written as DNA, the CDR3 is TGTGCCAGCAGCTTGGGGTCGCTAGAGGACACCGGGGAGCTGTTTTTT.

In this sample, this clonotype turned up many times. This chain connects TRBV7-2 to TRBJ2-3; possibly TRBD2 for D (5 bases). Germline assignment: CDR1 SGHTA and CDR2 FQGNSA. The CDR3 totals 15 residues. Trimming removed 2 bases at V and 2 bases at J, with 11 bases between. The CDR3 sequence: CASSLSPGFTDTQYF. The CDR3 region has the DNA TGTGCCAGCAGCTTATCTCCGGGGTTCACAGATACGCAGTATTTT. The complete variable domain, with remaining parts taken from reference TRBV7-2 and TRBJ2-3, reads GAGVSQSPSNKVTEKGKDVELRCDPISGHTALYWYRQSLGQGLEFLIYFQGNSAPDKSGLPSDRFSAERTGGSVSTLTIQRTQQEDSAVYLCASSLSPGFTDTQYFGPGTRLTVL.

This clonotype was seen many times. This chain connects TRBV28 to TRBJ1-2; unclear D gene. V lost 3 bases, J lost 0 bases, and 8 bases lay in between. From germline, CDR1 is MDHEN and CDR2 SYDVKM. CDR3 length: 14 residues. The CDR3 sequence is CASSFKAANYGYTF. CDR3 bases: TGTGCCAGCAGTTTCAAGGCAGCTAACTATGGCTACACCTTC.

A remark on this clonotype: A much larger clone differs from this one at a single base, so this may be a read error. The chain couples TRBV9 to TRBJ2-2; unclear D gene. The CDR3 length is 15 residues. The V gene lost 1 base and the J gene lost 6 bases, with 13 bases spanning the gap. Germline V gene lookup returns CDR1 SGDLS and CDR2 YYNGEE. The CDR3, as DNA: TGTGCCAGCAGCGTAATAACGAGAGTGGCCGGGGAGCTGTTTTTT. Amino acids: CASSVITRVAGELFF. Complete variable domain (other parts from reference TRBV9 and TRBJ2-2): DSGVTQTPKHLITATGQRVTLRCSPRSGDLSVYWYQQSLDQGLQFLIQYYNGEERAKGNILERFSAQQFPDLHSELNLSSLELGDSALYFCASSVITRVAGELFFGEGSRLTVL.

This clonotype appeared a few times. The chain uses TRBV5-6 and TRBJ1-3, with D unresolved. This CDR3 has 15 residues. The germline V gene encodes CDR1 SGHDT and CDR2 YYEEEE. V gave up 1 base and J gave up 0 bases, with 8 bases separating them. The CDR3 is CASSLFSSSGNTIYF. For the CDR3, the DNA is TGTGCCAGCAGCTTGTTCAGTAGCTCTGGAAACACCATATATTTT.

This clonotype was counted ten times or more. J is TRBJ2-3 and V is TRBV10-3; the match to TRBD2 covers 13 bases. V gave up 10 bases and J gave up 3 bases; unmatched junction bases: 13. The CDR3 runs to 17 residues. Per germline, CDR1 ENHRY and CDR2 SYGVKD. CDR3 DNA: TGTGCCACGAAAGGACTAGCGGGAGTTTTAAGAACAGATACGCAGTATTTT. Its translation is CATKGLAGVLRTDTQYF.

This clonotype was seen ten or more times. The rearrangement uses TRBV20-1 and TRBJ2-1, with 8 nucleotides matching TRBD2. Unmatched junction bases numbered 4, after V lost 5 bases and J lost 4 bases. Germline values: CDR1 DFQATT, CDR2 SNEGSKA (reference sequence). The CDR3 length is 13 residues. CDR3 nucleotides: TGCAGTGCTGCGAGCGGGAGTTACAATGAGCAGTTCTTC. Its translation is CSAASGSYNEQFF.